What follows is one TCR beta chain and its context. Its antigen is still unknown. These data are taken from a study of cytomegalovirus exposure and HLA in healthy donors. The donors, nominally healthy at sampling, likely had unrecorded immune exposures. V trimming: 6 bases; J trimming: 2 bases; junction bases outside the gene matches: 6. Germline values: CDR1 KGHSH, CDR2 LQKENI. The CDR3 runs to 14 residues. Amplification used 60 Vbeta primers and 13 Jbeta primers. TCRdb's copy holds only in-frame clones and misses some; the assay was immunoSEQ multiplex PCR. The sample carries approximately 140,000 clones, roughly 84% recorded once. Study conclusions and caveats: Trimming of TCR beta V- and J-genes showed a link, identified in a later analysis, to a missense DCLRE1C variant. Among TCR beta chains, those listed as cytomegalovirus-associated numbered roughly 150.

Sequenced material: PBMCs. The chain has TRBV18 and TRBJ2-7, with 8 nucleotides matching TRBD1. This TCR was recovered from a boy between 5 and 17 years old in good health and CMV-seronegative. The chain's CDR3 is CASSGRTGTYEQYF. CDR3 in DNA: TGTGCCAGCTCGGGTCGGACAGGGACCTACGAGCAGTACTTC.